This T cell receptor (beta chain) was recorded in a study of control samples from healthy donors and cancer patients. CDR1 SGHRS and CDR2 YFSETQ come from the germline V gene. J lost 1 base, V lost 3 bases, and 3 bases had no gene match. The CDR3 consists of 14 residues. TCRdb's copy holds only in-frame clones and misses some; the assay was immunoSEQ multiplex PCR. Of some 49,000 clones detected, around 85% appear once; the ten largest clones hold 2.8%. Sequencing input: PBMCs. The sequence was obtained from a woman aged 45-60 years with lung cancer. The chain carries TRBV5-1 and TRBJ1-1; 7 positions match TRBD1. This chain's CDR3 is CASSSSGGNTEAFF. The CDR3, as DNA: TGCGCCAGCAGCTCATCAGGGGGGAACACTGAAGCTTTCTTT. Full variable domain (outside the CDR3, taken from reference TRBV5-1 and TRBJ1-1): KAGVTQTPRYLIKTRGQQVTLSCSPISGHRSVSWYQQTPGQGLQFLFEYFSETQRNKGNFPGRFSGRQFSNSRSEMNVSTLELGDSALYLCASSSSGGNTEAFFGQGTRLTVV.